The entry below gives a single T cell receptor beta chain sequence along with its context. Assay used: immunoSEQ multiplex PCR; TCRdb lists only in-frame clones, some missing. The data contain 650,000 to 800,000 clones, 85% to 90% of them singletons. This sample stems from a study of blood T cell repertoires in COVID-19. Study details: COVID-19 samples collected from the United States, Italy and Spain covered acute and convalescent phases.

This CDR3 is built from 13 residues. Trimming shortened V by 2 bases and J by 11 bases, and 15 bases separated the two germline ends. Germline-derived CDR1 and CDR2 are ENHRY and SYGVKD. The sequenced material came from peripheral blood. The V gene is TRBV10-3, the J gene TRBJ1-1; a weak D match, TRBD1 (6 bases). This receptor was taken from a woman aged 18-29 years with acute or convalescent COVID-19. CDR3 bases: TGTGCCATCAGTGAGACGCGAACAGGGATGGCTTTCTTT. It yields the protein CAISETRTGMAFF.